Described below is a single T cell receptor beta chain sequence and its context. What it binds is not known. A single heparinised draw of approximately 100 mL on average was taken per donor. Purity (above 95%) was reached by all sorted populations. The whole isolated RNA underwent reverse transcription, so sequencing captured expressed TCRB transcripts. The table came from immunoSEQ multiplex PCR; TCRdb's copy has only in-frame clones and leaves some out. The table includes around 250,000 clones, more than 13% detected once. These data originate in a study of beta chain features in type 1 diabetes. Germline V CDR1 and CDR2: PRHDT, FYEKMQ (reference sequence). V was clipped by 5 bases and J by 2 bases, with 9 bases between them. The CDR3 runs to 13 residues. Study-wide results and limits: A closer apparent resemblance between naive, central memory and Treg TCRB repertoires was seen in patients than in healthy donors. The study found moderately but significantly shorter TCRB CDR3s in all four CD4+ subsets of Type 1 diabetes patients.

This rearrangement joins TRBV13 to TRBJ1-2, with D tentatively TRBD1 (6 bases). The source of this sequence is a young man with type 1 diabetes. Sequencing was carried out using naive CD4+ T cells from blood. The CDR3 protein is CASSLGQNYGYTF. As DNA, the CDR3 is TGTGCCAGCAGCCTTGGACAGAACTATGGCTACACCTTC.